One sample yielded the 32 T cell receptor beta chains listed below, sequenced in a study of blood T cell repertoires in COVID-19. Data came from immunoSEQ multiplex PCR; TCRdb stores just in-frame clones and leaves some out. Seen here are 180,000 or so clones, 85% to 90% observed once, and the top ten hold approximately 0.62%. Specimen: peripheral blood. Receptors were obtained from a man aged 45-65 years with acute or convalescent COVID-19.

This clone has just one count. This rearrangement joins TRBV30 to TRBJ1-6, with a weak D call TRBD1 (6 bases). Trimming stripped 5 bases from V and 5 bases from J, with 22 bases between. Germline values: CDR1 GTSNPN, CDR2 SVGIG (reference sequence). The CDR3 spans 17 residues. CDR3 sequence (DNA): TGTGCCTGGGGGGACACGCTATGGGGTATGGATAATTCACCCCTCCACTTT. Its translation: CAWGDTLWGMDNSPLHF.

The chain employs TRBV18 and TRBJ2-5, with D possibly being TRBD2 (6 bases). In germline, CDR1 is KGHSH, CDR2 LQKENI. V lost 0 bases and J lost 5, with 13 bases in between. This CDR3 comprises 15 residues. The CDR3 nucleotides read TGTGCCAGCTCACCACCGGGGGGTACCATCGAGACCCAGTACTTC. Translation: CASSPPGGTIETQYF.

V is TRBV6-5 and J is TRBJ1-4; a weak D match, TRBD1 (5 bases). V was cut by 10 bases and J by 2 bases, with 17 bases left in between. This CDR3 comprises 15 residues. CDR1 and CDR2 (germline): MNHEY, SVGAGI. The DNA of the CDR3 is TGTGCCACCTCACTCTTAGGGGCCACTAATGAAAAACTGTTTTTT. It translates to CATSLLGATNEKLFF.

This chain links TRBV6-2 or TRBV6-3 with TRBJ1-1; D might be TRBD1 (5 bases). Looked up from germline, CDR1 is MNHEY and CDR2 is SVGEGT. Between the trimmed V and J ends, which lost 5 bases and 1 base, there was a span of 20 bases. The CDR3 runs 17 residues. CDR3 residues: CASSPPRVAGGNTEAFF. The DNA for the CDR3 is TGTGCCAGCAGTCCACCAAGGGTGGCCGGGGGGAACACTGAAGCTTTCTTT.

The chain has TRBV4-1 and TRBJ2-1; D is uncertain. Trimming stripped 2 bases from V and 4 bases from J, with 6 bases between. There are 13 residues in the CDR3. Germline CDR1 MGHRA, CDR2 YSYEKL. CDR3 coding DNA: TGCGCCAGCAGCCAACTTCTTTACAATGAGCAGTTCTTC. It codes for CASSQLLYNEQFF.

This sequence joins TRBV18 and TRBJ1-2, with 8 bases matching TRBD1. The CDR3 is 14 residues long. Germline CDR1 KGHSH, CDR2 LQKENI. V lost 3 bases to trimming and J lost 8 bases; unmatched junction nucleotides: 8. The CDR3 bases are TGTGCCAGCTCACCTGGGGTGAGGACAGGGGGCTACACCTTC. Residues: CASSPGVRTGGYTF.

Only a few counts were recorded for this clone. The CDR3 DNA reads TGTGCCAGCAAACCGGGACAGGCGAAATACAATGAGCAGTTCTTC. As protein: CASKPGQAKYNEQFF. The gene calls are TRBV6-5 and TRBJ2-1; 8 bases align to TRBD1. This CDR3 comprises 15 residues. J gave up 4 bases and V 7 bases, and 9 bases lay outside the gene matches. Per germline, CDR1 MNHEY and CDR2 SVGAGI.

The chain joins TRBV27 to TRBJ1-5, with D uncertain. CDR3 length: 16 amino acids. Trimming shortened V by 5 bases and J by 6 bases, and 20 bases separated the two germline ends. Germline assignment: CDR1 MNHEY and CDR2 SMNVEV (reference sequence). The DNA for the CDR3 is TGTGCCAGCAGTCCCCCGGGATGGCGGGAAATTCAGCCCCAGCATTTT. Its translation: CASSPPGWREIQPQHF.

This chain joins TRBV6-4 and TRBJ1-5, with TRBD1 identical over 8 bases. Germline CDR1 reads MRHNA; CDR2 reads SNTAGT. CDR3 length: 15 residues. V lost 6 bases to trimming and J lost 1 base; unmatched junction nucleotides: 5. In nucleotides, the CDR3 is TGTGCCAGCAGAGAGACAGGGGACAGCAATCAGCCCCAGCATTTT. This codes for CASRETGDSNQPQHF.

This chain uses TRBV5-1 with TRBJ1-1; TRBD1 might be the D (5 bases). The V gene's germline CDR1 is SGHRS and CDR2 YFSETQ. The CDR3 spans 15 residues. Trimming took 3 bases from V and 8 from J, leaving 20 bases between them. The CDR3, as DNA: TGCGCCAGCAGCTCAAGCAGGGCATCAGACATAGAAGCTTTCTTT. It is translated as CASSSSRASDIEAFF.

The chain combines TRBV19 with TRBJ2-7; perhaps TRBD2 as D (6 bases). Germline CDR1 is LNHDA and CDR2 is SQIVND (reference sequence). The CDR3 spans 15 residues. V was pared by 1 base and J by 2 bases, with 12 bases between. Here the CDR3 reads CASSIVASETYEQYF. The CDR3 DNA follows: TGTGCCAGTAGTATAGTGGCTAGCGAGACCTACGAGCAGTACTTC. Variable domain in full (rest from reference TRBV19 and TRBJ2-7): DGGITQSPKYLFRKEGQNVTLSCEQNLNHDAMYWYRQDPGQGLRLIYYSQIVNDFQKGDIAEGYSVSREKKESFPLTVTSAQKNPTAFYLCASSIVASETYEQYFGPGTRLTVT.

V gene TRBV5-4 combines with J gene TRBJ2-7; D gene unclear. CDR3 size: 15 residues. Trimming stripped 1 base from V and 0 bases from J, with 11 bases between. Germline V lookup: CDR1 SGHNT, CDR2 YYREEE (reference sequence). The CDR3 spells CASSLRPESSYEQYF. Here the CDR3 DNA reads TGTGCCAGCAGCTTGAGGCCGGAGAGCTCCTACGAGCAGTACTTC.

This clone was seen once. This rearrangement joins TRBV19 to TRBJ1-1; D gene ambiguous. The CDR3 spans 13 residues. The germline gives CDR1 LNHDA, CDR2 SQIVND (reference sequence). Trimming stripped 3 bases from V and 5 bases from J, with 10 bases between. The CDR3 here is CASSIHEGTEAFF. The DNA for the CDR3 is TGTGCCAGTAGTATTCACGAGGGTACTGAAGCTTTCTTT.

The V and J genes are TRBV4-1 and TRBJ2-6; 8 nucleotides match TRBD1. The V gene's germline CDR1 is MGHRA and CDR2 YSYEKL. J was trimmed by 0 bases and V by 4 bases; bases with no gene match: 8. The CDR3 length is 18 residues. CDR3 amino acids: CASSRVTGVISGANVLTF. The CDR3 coding sequence is TGCGCCAGCAGCCGCGTGACAGGGGTGATCTCTGGGGCCAACGTCCTGACTTTC.

The gene calls are TRBV12-3 or TRBV12-4 and TRBJ1-3, with a possible D match to TRBD1 (5 bases). This CDR3 is built from 13 residues. In nucleotides, the CDR3 is TGTGCGTCTTCGGGAGGGGAAGGAAACACCATATATTTT. Translating gives CASSGGEGNTIYF.

The rearrangement uses TRBV27 and TRBJ1-6; 8 positions match TRBD1. The V segment lost 7 bases and the J segment 7 bases; nucleotides outside the gene matches: 6. Germline CDR1 MNHEY, CDR2 SMNVEV (reference sequence). The CDR3 has 14 amino acids. The CDR3, as DNA: TGTGCCAGCAAAAAGGACAGGGAGAATTCACCCCTCCACTTT. This codes for CASKKDRENSPLHF.

The V gene is TRBV7-2, the J gene TRBJ2-3; D unclear. The germline CDR1 and CDR2 sequences are SGHTA and FQGNSA. The CDR3 loop spans 14 amino acids. Trimming pared 5 bases from V and 4 bases from J, leaving 13 bases between. CDR3 coding DNA: TGTGCCAGCAGCCCTGGCCCAAAACCAGATACGCAGTATTTT. Translating it yields CASSPGPKPDTQYF.

The chain couples TRBV5-1 to TRBJ2-2; possibly TRBD1 for D (7 bases). With 4 bases removed from V and 5 bases from J, the gap between germline ends came to 12 bases. The CDR3 has 14 amino acids. Germline CDR1 SGHRS, CDR2 YFSETQ. For the CDR3, the DNA is TGCGCCAGCAGCCCGACAGGGAGGACCGGGGAGCTGTTTTTT. It encodes CASSPTGRTGELFF.

V is TRBV20-1 and J is TRBJ2-7; tentative D call: TRBD1 (6 bases). Per the germline V gene, CDR1 is DFQATT and CDR2 is SNEGSKA (reference sequence). CDR3 length equals 13 residues. V was shortened by 3 bases and J by 4 bases, with 13 bases between the two germline ends. CDR3: CSASTPGAYEQYF. In nucleotides, the CDR3 is TGCAGTGCTAGTACCCCAGGGGCGTACGAGCAGTACTTC.

The chain carries TRBV29-1 and TRBJ2-1; 7 bases are a match to TRBD1. Germline CDR1 and CDR2: SQVTM and ANQGSEA. The CDR3 loop spans 16 amino acids. The J segment lost 3 bases and the V segment lost 8 bases, leaving 16 bases of the junction unmatched. The CDR3 DNA reads TGCAGCTCGAGAGGGGTGAGGGGGCTTGGCTACAATGAGCAGTTCTTC. Translated: CSSRGVRGLGYNEQFF.

The V and J genes are TRBV7-6 and TRBJ2-5, with a weak D call TRBD2 (6 bases). V was cut by 1 base and J by 7 bases, with 13 bases left in between. Germline V CDR1 and CDR2: SGHVS, FNYEAQ. The CDR3 contains 14 residues. CDR3 sequence (DNA): TGTGCCAGCAGCTTAGAGGGACTTATGGGGACCCAGTACTTC. Translation: CASSLEGLMGTQYF.

The chain carries TRBV7-9 and TRBJ2-7; D uncertain. Germline V gene data show CDR1 as SEHNR and CDR2 as FQNEAQ (reference sequence). V lost 5 bases, J lost 0 bases, and 14 bases lay in between. This CDR3 has 15 residues. CDR3 protein: CASSLRLGPSYEQYF. The CDR3 coding sequence is TGTGCCAGCAGCCTCCGGCTGGGCCCCTCCTACGAGCAGTACTTC.

The rearrangement joins TRBV5-1 to TRBJ1-2, with D possibly TRBD1 on 5 matching bases. Between the trimmed V and J ends, which lost 0 bases and 3 bases, there was a span of 9 bases. Per germline, CDR1 SGHRS and CDR2 YFSETQ. The CDR3 loop spans 14 amino acids. CDR3 nucleotides: TGCGCCAGCAGCTTGGTGGGCAGGGACTATGGCTACACCTTC. It translates to CASSLVGRDYGYTF.

This clone was found once. The rearrangement links TRBV19 to TRBJ1-6; D is perhaps TRBD1 (6 bases). The germline V gene has CDR1 LNHDA and CDR2 SQIVND (reference sequence). The CDR3 is 15 amino acids. Trimming pared 3 bases from V and 8 bases from J, leaving 14 bases between. DNA for the CDR3: TGTGCCAGTAGTATCATCGCAGGGGTTGATTCACCCCTCCACTTT. Translated: CASSIIAGVDSPLHF.

The V gene is TRBV4-1, the J gene TRBJ1-6; TRBD1 might be the D (6 bases). The V end lost 5 bases, the J end lost 6 bases, and 23 bases lay between the germline ends. CDR1 is MGHRA and CDR2 is YSYEKL in the germline V gene. CDR3 length: 18 residues. The CDR3 DNA follows: TGCGCCAGCAGCGTCGCTGACAACAGGGTCGATTCTAATTCACCCCTCCACTTT. Translating it yields CASSVADNRVDSNSPLHF.

The chain recombines TRBV9 with TRBJ1-2; 9 bases fit TRBD1. Looked up from germline, CDR1 is SGDLS and CDR2 is YYNGEE. V shed 0 bases and J 4 bases; nucleotides not matched to a gene: 7. This CDR3 contains 16 residues. CDR3 DNA sequence: TGTGCCAGCAGCGTAGGGTTGGGACAGGGTTCCTATGGCTACACCTTC. This codes for CASSVGLGQGSYGYTF.

On this clone: At one end, the junction sequence differs from germline, possibly due to a read error. The J gene is TRBJ2-7, the V gene TRBV12-3 or TRBV12-4; maybe TRBD2 (6 bases). The CDR3 spans 11 residues. CDR3: CASSRNRERYF. In DNA form, the CDR3 reads TGTGCCAGCAGCCGGAACCGGGAGCGGTACTTC.

This clone was detected once. The CDR3 region is CASSSTGVYGYTF. CDR3 DNA sequence: TGTGCCAGCAGTTCCACAGGCGTATATGGCTACACCTTC. The chain couples TRBV6-1 to TRBJ1-2; D might be TRBD1 (5 bases). This CDR3 has 13 residues. V lost 5 bases to trimming and J lost 5 bases, with 12 bases between them. In germline, CDR1 is MNHNS, CDR2 SASEGT.

V and J are TRBV7-6 and TRBJ2-2, with 12 bases aligning to TRBD1. CDR1 and CDR2 (germline): SGHVS, FNYEAQ. Trimming removed 3 bases from V and 4 bases from J; junction bases left unmatched: 6. The length of the CDR3 is 17 residues. The DNA for the CDR3 is TGTGCCAGCAGCTTCCCCGGGACAGGGGGCCCCACCGGGGAGCTGTTTTTT. It yields the protein CASSFPGTGGPTGELFF.

The V gene is TRBV11-2, the J gene TRBJ1-6; 7 bases are shared with TRBD1. The CDR3 is 16 residues long. Germline CDR1 is SGHAT and CDR2 is FQNNGV. Trimming took 4 bases from V and 0 from J; bases not matched to a gene: 3. CDR3 bases: TGTGCCAGCAGCTCCAGGGGGAGCTCCTATAATTCACCCCTCCACTTT. Encoded protein: CASSSRGSSYNSPLHF. Full variable domain (missing parts from reference TRBV11-2 and TRBJ1-6): EAGVAQSPRYKIIEKRQSVAFWCNPISGHATLYWYQQILGQGPKLLIQFQNNGVVDDSQLPKDRFSAERLKGVDSTLKIQPAKLEDSAVYLCASSSRGSSYNSPLHFGNGTRLTVT.

The CDR3 DNA reads as TGTGCCAGCAGTCCACTAGCGGGAGAGAAAGGATTTGCCGGGGAGCTGTTTTTT. It encodes CASSPLAGEKGFAGELFF. The V call is TRBV28, the J call TRBJ2-2, with TRBD2 matching 11 bases. The junction had 14 bases not matched to a gene; V was cut back by 5 bases and J by 6 bases. This CDR3 comprises 18 residues. CDR1 MDHEN and CDR2 SYDVKM come from the germline V gene.

J is TRBJ2-5 and V is TRBV7-3; perhaps TRBD1 as D (5 bases). The V and J ends lost 4 bases and 4 bases respectively, with 7 bases between them. Germline V lookup: CDR1 SGHTA, CDR2 FQGTGA. The length of the CDR3 is 12 residues. The CDR3 coding sequence is TGTGCCAGCAGCTCGGACACAGAGACCCAGTACTTC. As protein: CASSSDTETQYF.